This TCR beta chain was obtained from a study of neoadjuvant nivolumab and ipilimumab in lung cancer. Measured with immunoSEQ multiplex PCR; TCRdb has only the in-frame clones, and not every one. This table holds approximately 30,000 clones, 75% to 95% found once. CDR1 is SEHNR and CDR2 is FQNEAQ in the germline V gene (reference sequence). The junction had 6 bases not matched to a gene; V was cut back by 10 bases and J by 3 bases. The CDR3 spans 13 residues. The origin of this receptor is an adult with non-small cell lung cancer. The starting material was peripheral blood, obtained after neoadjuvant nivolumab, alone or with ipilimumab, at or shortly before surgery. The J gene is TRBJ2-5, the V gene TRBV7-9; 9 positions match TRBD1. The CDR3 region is CATWWDREETQYF. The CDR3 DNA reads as TGTGCCACCTGGTGGGACAGGGAAGAGACCCAGTACTTC.